This T cell receptor beta chain was identified in a study of early T cells in non-severe SARS-CoV-2 infection. TCRdb reanalysed the 5' RACE reads using MiXCR and keeps one entry per CDR3 protein. The top ten clones hold 9% to 10% of a sample with about 55,000 distinct CDR3 sequences, about 15% of them seen once. Trimming took off 5 bases at V and 8 bases at J, with 19 bases between the two ends. Looked up from germline, CDR1 is SGHTA and CDR2 is FQGNSA. The CDR3 is 14 residues long. Specimen: whole blood, collected at baseline. This clonotype was sampled from an adult who was a healthcare worker with PCR-confirmed SARS-CoV-2 infection or an uninfected control (not recorded which). This rearrangement joins TRBV7-2 to TRBJ2-7, with a possible D match to TRBD1 (5 bases). The CDR3 protein is CASSPNLQGVKQYF. The CDR3 DNA is TGTGCCAGCAGCCCAAACCTTCAGGGTGTTAAGCAGTACTTC.